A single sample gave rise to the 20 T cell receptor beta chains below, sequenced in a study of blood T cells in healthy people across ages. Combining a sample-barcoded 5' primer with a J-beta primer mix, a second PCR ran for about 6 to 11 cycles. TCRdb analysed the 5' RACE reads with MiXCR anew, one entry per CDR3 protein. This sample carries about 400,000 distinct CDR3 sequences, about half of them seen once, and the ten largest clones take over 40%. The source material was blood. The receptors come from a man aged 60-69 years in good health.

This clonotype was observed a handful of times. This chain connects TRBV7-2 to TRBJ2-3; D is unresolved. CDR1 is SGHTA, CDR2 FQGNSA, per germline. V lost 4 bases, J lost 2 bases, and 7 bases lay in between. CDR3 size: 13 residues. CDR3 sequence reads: CASSSRLTDTQYF. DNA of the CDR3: TGTGCCAGCAGCTCCCGTCTCACAGATACGCAGTATTTT.

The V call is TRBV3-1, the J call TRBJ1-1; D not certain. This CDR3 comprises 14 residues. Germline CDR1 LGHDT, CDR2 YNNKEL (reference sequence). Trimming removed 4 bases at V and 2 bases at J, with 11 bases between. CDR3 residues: CASSPGQYNTEAFF. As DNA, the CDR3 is TGTGCCAGCAGCCCTGGCCAGTACAACACTGAAGCTTTCTTT.

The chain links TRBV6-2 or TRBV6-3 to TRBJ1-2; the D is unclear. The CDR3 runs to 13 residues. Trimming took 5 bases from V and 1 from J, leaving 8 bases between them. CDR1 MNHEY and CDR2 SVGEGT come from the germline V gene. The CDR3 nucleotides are TGTGCCAGCAGTCGGACGGATAACTATGGCTACACCTTC. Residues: CASSRTDNYGYTF.

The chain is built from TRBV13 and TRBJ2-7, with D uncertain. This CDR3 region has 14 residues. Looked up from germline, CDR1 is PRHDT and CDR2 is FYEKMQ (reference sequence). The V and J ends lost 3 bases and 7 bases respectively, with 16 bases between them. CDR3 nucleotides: TGTGCCAGCAGCTTGGGCCAGAGCCGAAGTGAGCAGTACTTC. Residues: CASSLGQSRSEQYF.

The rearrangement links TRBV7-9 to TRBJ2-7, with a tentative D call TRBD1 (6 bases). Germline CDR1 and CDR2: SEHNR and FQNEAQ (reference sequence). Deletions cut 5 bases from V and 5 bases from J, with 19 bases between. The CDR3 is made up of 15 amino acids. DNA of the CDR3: TGTGCCAGCAGCCCAGGCCTCACAGGGTTCCACGAGCAGTACTTC. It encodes CASSPGLTGFHEQYF.

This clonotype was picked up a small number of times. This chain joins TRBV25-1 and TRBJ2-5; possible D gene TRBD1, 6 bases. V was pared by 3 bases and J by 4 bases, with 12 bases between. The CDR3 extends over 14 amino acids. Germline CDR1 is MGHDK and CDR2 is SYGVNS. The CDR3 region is CASSEAGVLETQYF. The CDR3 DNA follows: TGTGCCAGCAGTGAGGCAGGGGTTTTAGAGACCCAGTACTTC.

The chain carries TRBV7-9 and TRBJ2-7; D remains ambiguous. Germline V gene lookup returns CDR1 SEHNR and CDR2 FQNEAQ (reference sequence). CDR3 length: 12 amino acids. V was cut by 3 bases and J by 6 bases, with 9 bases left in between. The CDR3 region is CASSLEKTEQYF. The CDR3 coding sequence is TGTGCCAGCAGCTTGGAGAAGACCGAGCAGTACTTC.

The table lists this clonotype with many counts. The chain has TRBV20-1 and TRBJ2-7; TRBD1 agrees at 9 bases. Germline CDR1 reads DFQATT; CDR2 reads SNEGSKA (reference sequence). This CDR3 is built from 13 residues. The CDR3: CSARGTGFHEQYF. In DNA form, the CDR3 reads TGCAGCGCCCGGGGGACAGGGTTCCACGAGCAGTACTTC.

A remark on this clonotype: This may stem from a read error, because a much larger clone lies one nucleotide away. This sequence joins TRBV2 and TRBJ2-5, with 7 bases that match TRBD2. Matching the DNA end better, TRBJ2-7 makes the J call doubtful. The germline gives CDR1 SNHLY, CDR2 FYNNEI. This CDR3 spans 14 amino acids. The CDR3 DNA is TGTGCCAGCAATGGGGGAGGGGTCCCCTACGAGCAGTACTTC. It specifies CASNGGGVPYEQYF.

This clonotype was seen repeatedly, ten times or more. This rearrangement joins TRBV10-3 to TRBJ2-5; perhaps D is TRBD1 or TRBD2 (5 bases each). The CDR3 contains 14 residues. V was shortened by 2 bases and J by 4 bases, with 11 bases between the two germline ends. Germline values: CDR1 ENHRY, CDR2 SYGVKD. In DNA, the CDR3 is TGTGCCATCAGTGAGCAGGGACGGGGAGAGACCCAGTACTTC. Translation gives CAISEQGRGETQYF.

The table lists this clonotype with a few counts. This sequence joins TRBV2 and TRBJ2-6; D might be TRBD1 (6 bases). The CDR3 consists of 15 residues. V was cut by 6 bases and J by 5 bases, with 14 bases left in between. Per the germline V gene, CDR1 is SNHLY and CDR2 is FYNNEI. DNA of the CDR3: TGTGCCAGCAGGGAAACAGGGTCCTGGGCCAACGTCCTGACTTTC. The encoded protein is CASRETGSWANVLTF.

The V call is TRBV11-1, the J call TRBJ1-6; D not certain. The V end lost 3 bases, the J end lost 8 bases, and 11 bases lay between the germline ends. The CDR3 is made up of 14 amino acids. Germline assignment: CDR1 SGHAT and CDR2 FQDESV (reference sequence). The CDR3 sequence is CASSLGRSDSPLHF. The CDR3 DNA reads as TGTGCCAGCAGCTTGGGAAGGAGTGATTCACCCCTCCACTTT.

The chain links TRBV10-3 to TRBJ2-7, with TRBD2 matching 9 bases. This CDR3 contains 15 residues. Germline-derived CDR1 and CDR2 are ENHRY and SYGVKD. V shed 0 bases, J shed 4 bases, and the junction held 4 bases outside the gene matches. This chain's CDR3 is CAISESGLAGYEQYF. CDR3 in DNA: TGTGCCATCAGTGAGTCGGGCCTAGCGGGATACGAGCAGTACTTC.

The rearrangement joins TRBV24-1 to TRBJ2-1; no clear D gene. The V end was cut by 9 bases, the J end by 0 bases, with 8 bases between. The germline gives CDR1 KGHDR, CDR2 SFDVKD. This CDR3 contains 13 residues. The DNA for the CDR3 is TGTGCCACCGGCAGAAGCTCCTACAATGAGCAGTTCTTC. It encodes CATGRSSYNEQFF.

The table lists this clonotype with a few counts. CDR3 DNA sequence: TGTGCCAGCAGCTTAACAGGACAGAATCTAGGGGGCAAAAACATTCAGTACTTC. Its protein is CASSLTGQNLGGKNIQYF. The V gene is TRBV7-2, the J gene TRBJ2-4; tentatively, D is TRBD1 (6 bases). V shed 2 bases and J shed 3 bases, with 20 bases lying between them. Germline CDR1 is SGHTA and CDR2 is FQGNSA. The CDR3 sequence is 18 residues long.

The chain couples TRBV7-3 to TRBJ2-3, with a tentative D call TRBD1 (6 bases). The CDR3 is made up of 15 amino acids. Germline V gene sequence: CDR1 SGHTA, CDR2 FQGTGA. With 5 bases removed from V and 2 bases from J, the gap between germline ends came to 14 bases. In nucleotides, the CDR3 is TGTGCCAGCAGCCGTACCGGGACAACCACAGATACGCAGTATTTT. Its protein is CASSRTGTTTDTQYF. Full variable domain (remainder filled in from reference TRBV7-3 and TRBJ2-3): GAGVSQTPSNKVTEKGKYVELRCDPISGHTALYWYRQSLGQGPEFLIYFQGTGAADDSGLPNDRFFAVRPEGSVSTLKIQRTERGDSAVYLCASSRTGTTTDTQYFGPGTRLTVL.

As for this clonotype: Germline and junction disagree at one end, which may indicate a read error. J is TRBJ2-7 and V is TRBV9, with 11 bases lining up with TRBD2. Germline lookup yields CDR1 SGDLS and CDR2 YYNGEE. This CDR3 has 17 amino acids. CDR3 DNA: TGTGCCGGCAGCGTAGGAGCTAGCGGGAGGCTCTTCTACGAGCAGTACTTC. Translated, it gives CAGSVGASGRLFYEQYF.

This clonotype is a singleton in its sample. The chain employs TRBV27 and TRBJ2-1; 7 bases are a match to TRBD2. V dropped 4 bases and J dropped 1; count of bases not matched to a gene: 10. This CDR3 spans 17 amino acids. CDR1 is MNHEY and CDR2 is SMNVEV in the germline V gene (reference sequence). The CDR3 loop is CASSWGTSEHSYNEQFF. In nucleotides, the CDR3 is TGTGCCAGCAGTTGGGGCACTAGCGAACATTCCTACAATGAGCAGTTCTTC.

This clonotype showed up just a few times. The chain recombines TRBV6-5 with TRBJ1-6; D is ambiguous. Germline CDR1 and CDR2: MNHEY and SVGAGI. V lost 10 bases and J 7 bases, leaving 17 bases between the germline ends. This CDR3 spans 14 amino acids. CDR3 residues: CATLNRASNSPLHF. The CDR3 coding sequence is TGTGCCACCTTAAACCGGGCATCAAATTCACCCCTCCACTTT.

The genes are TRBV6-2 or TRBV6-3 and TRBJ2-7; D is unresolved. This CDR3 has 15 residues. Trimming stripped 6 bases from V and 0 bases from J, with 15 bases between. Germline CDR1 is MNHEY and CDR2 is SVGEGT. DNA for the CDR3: TGTGCCAGCAGAACTACAGTGGGCAGCTCCTACGAGCAGTACTTC. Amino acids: CASRTTVGSSYEQYF.